The 3 T cell receptor beta chains listed next were all sequenced from one sample in a study of response to subunit inactivated influenza vaccine. TCRdb itself ran the RT-PCR reads through MiXCR, one entry per CDR3 protein. The top ten clones hold about 10% of a sample with a few hundred thousand distinct CDR3 sequences, roughly 10% of them seen once. This same sample was also taken into another study, of T cells expressing NK-cell markers. As that study records: For TCR beta, cDNA was produced by 5'RACE template switching with UMIs.

Sequencing used PBMCs from blood, obtained on the day of vaccination. The receptors here all came from a man between 50 and 59 years old who received an inactivated influenza vaccine.

This clonotype has only a few counts. V gene TRBV15 combines with J gene TRBJ1-2; TRBD1 might be the D (6 bases). Germline V gene lookup returns CDR1 LNHNV and CDR2 YYDKDF (reference sequence). CDR3 length: 15 amino acids. V was pared by 0 bases and J by 8 bases, with 16 bases between. CDR3 loop: CATSRELWGAQGYTF. Here the CDR3 DNA reads TGTGCCACCAGCAGAGAACTTTGGGGGGCGCAGGGCTACACCTTC.

This clonotype has a handful of counts. This chain connects TRBV7-2 to TRBJ1-3; unclear D gene. The germline CDR1 and CDR2 sequences are SGHTA and FQGNSA. V was pared by 2 bases and J by 0 bases, with 8 bases between. CDR3 size: 15 residues. The CDR3 is CASSLLSLSGNTIYF. Written as DNA, the CDR3 is TGTGCCAGCAGCTTATTGTCCCTCTCTGGAAACACCATATATTTT.

The chain couples TRBV20-1 to TRBJ2-3; D might be TRBD2 (7 bases). The CDR3 runs to 13 residues. V was shortened by 4 bases and J by 5 bases, with 13 bases between the two germline ends. Germline V gene lookup returns CDR1 DFQATT and CDR2 SNEGSKA (reference sequence). CDR3 in amino acids: CSAILRGGDTQYF. The DNA of the CDR3 is TGCAGTGCTATCCTAAGGGGGGGAGATACGCAGTATTTT.